These 13 T cell receptor beta chains came from one sample sequenced in a study of cytomegalovirus exposure and HLA in healthy donors. Here immunoSEQ multiplex PCR was the method, and the copy in TCRdb shows in-frame clones only, minus some. Of 120,000 or so clones listed, approximately 89% are singletons. The sample comprised PBMCs. The receptor source for this set is a man aged 18 to 35 in good health and CMV-seronegative.

This clone was seen a single time. The chain is built from TRBV27 and TRBJ2-7; 7 bases match TRBD1. CDR1 and CDR2 from the germline V gene are MNHEY and SMNVEV (reference sequence). J gave up 1 base and V 5 bases, and 5 bases lay outside the gene matches. The length of the CDR3 is 14 residues. The CDR3 region is CASSIRQGSYEQYF. As DNA, the CDR3 is TGTGCCAGCAGTATTAGACAGGGATCCTACGAGCAGTACTTC.

This chain uses TRBV2 with TRBJ1-1, with 9 bases that match TRBD1. Per germline, CDR1 SNHLY and CDR2 FYNNEI. The CDR3 runs 17 residues. Unmatched junction bases numbered 13, after V lost 5 bases and J lost 3 bases. CDR3 amino acids: CASSRQQGAGLDTEAFF. The DNA for the CDR3 is TGTGCCAGCAGTCGACAACAGGGGGCTGGCCTAGACACTGAAGCTTTCTTT.

In this sample, this clone turned up once. The rearrangement links TRBV11-2 to TRBJ1-3, with D unresolved. The germline gives CDR1 SGHAT, CDR2 FQNNGV. Trimming removed 0 bases at V and 0 bases at J, with 6 bases between. This CDR3 region has 15 residues. The CDR3 sequence is CASSLDSVSGNTIYF. The CDR3 DNA reads as TGTGCCAGCAGCTTAGATTCAGTCTCTGGAAACACCATATATTTT.

The V gene is TRBV4-3, the J gene TRBJ1-1; 9 positions agree with TRBD1. The CDR3 has 18 amino acids. CDR1 and CDR2 (germline): LGHNA, YSLEER. Losses at the gene ends were 1 base for V and 5 bases for J; bases not matched to a gene: 14. The CDR3 here is CASSQGFIAGTGNTEAFF. CDR3 coding DNA: TGCGCCAGCAGCCAAGGATTTATAGCCGGGACAGGGAATACTGAAGCTTTCTTT.

The genes are TRBV7-9 and TRBJ2-5; 10 bases are a match to TRBD1. The length of the CDR3 is 19 residues. The J segment lost 2 bases and the V segment lost 5 bases, leaving 17 bases of the junction unmatched. CDR1 is SEHNR and CDR2 is FQNEAQ in the germline V gene (reference sequence). For the CDR3, the DNA is TGTGCCAGCAGCGCCCCGGGGGACAGGGGACCGACCGGTCAAGAGACCCAGTACTTC. Translating gives CASSAPGDRGPTGQETQYF.

The chain is built from TRBV27 and TRBJ2-2; D not certain. This CDR3 spans 17 amino acids. V was shortened by 2 bases and J by 1 base, with 14 bases between the two germline ends. CDR1 MNHEY and CDR2 SMNVEV come from the germline V gene (reference sequence). The CDR3 region is CASSLDRLSGNTGELFF. The CDR3 DNA reads TGTGCCAGCAGTTTAGATCGTCTTTCAGGGAACACCGGGGAGCTGTTTTTT.

The CDR3 is CASSALGRDPYNEQFF. DNA for the CDR3: TGTGCCAGCAGTGCACTAGGGCGGGACCCTTACAATGAGCAGTTCTTC. This chain connects TRBV6-1 to TRBJ2-1, with D possibly being TRBD2 (6 bases). Per the germline V gene, CDR1 is MNHNS and CDR2 is SASEGT. V was pared by 4 bases and J by 4 bases, with 17 bases between. The CDR3 has 16 residues.

The genes are TRBV28 and TRBJ2-7; 14 bases fit TRBD2. The CDR3 has 18 amino acids. V was pared by 2 bases and J by 7 bases, with 13 bases of the junction left unmatched. Germline CDR1 and CDR2: MDHEN and SYDVKM. The CDR3 here is CASSLPSGTSGRFWEQYF. Written as DNA, the CDR3 is TGTGCCAGCAGTTTACCCTCTGGGACTAGCGGGAGATTCTGGGAGCAGTACTTC.

This chain uses TRBV6-5 with TRBJ2-1; no clear D gene. V was clipped by 6 bases and J by 8 bases, with 17 bases between them. CDR3 length: 14 amino acids. Germline-derived CDR1 and CDR2 are MNHEY and SVGAGI. CDR3 coding DNA: TGTGCCAGCAGCCACCCCGATCCCGGGTATGAGCAGTTCTTC. Protein: CASSHPDPGYEQFF.

The V call is TRBV7-9, the J call TRBJ2-7; no clear D gene. Germline V gives CDR1 SEHNR, CDR2 FQNEAQ (reference sequence). V dropped 4 bases and J dropped 4 bases, with 8 bases sitting between them. CDR3 length: 12 amino acids. This chain's CDR3 is CASSSVTYEQYF. The CDR3 region has the DNA TGTGCCAGCAGCTCCGTCACTTACGAGCAGTACTTC.

CDR3 nucleotide sequence: TGTGCCAGCAGTCAACGAGCGATTTTTATAAATGAGCAGTTCTTC. This translates into CASSQRAIFINEQFF. The chain employs TRBV27 and TRBJ2-1; the D is unclear. Deletions cut 5 bases from V and 7 bases from J, with 18 bases between. Germline CDR1 is MNHEY and CDR2 is SMNVEV (reference sequence). This CDR3 region has 15 residues.

The V gene is TRBV5-1, the J gene TRBJ1-1; 7 nucleotides line up with TRBD1. Germline trimming cut 1 base from V and 1 base from J; bases unmatched to any gene: 10. The CDR3 is made up of 17 amino acids. The germline V gene encodes CDR1 SGHRS and CDR2 YFSETQ. CDR3 loop: CASSLQRDSEGNTEAFF. In DNA, the CDR3 is TGCGCCAGCAGCTTGCAACGGGACAGCGAGGGGAACACTGAAGCTTTCTTT. Filled out from reference TRBV5-1 and TRBJ1-1, the complete variable domain reads KAGVTQTPRYLIKTRGQQVTLSCSPISGHRSVSWYQQTPGQGLQFLFEYFSETQRNKGNFPGRFSGRQFSNSRSEMNVSTLELGDSALYLCASSLQRDSEGNTEAFFGQGTRLTVV.

CDR3 in DNA: TGCGCCAGCAGCCCAGGACATTTAAGCAATCAGCCCCAGCATTTT. This sequence encodes CASSPGHLSNQPQHF. The rearrangement joins TRBV4-3 to TRBJ1-5; TRBD1 might be the D (5 bases). The CDR3 contains 15 residues. The V gene lost 4 bases and the J gene lost 1 base, with 11 bases spanning the gap. Germline V gene lookup returns CDR1 LGHNA and CDR2 YSLEER.